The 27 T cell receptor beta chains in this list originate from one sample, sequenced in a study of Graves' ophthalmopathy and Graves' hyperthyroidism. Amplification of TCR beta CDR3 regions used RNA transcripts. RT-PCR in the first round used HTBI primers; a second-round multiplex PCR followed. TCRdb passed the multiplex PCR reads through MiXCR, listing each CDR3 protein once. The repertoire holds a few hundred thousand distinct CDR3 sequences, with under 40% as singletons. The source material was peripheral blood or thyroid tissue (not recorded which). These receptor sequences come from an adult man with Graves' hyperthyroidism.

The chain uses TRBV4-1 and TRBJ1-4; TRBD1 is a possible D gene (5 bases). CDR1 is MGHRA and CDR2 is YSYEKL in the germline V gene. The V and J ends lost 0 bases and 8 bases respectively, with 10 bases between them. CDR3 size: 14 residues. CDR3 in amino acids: CASSQEGGAEKLFF. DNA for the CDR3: TGCGCCAGCAGCCAAGAAGGAGGGGCCGAAAAACTGTTTTTT.

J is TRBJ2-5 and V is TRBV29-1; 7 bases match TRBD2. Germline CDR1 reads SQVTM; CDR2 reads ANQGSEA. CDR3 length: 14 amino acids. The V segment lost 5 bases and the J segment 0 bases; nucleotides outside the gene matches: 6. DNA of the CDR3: TGCAGCGTTAGGACCGGGACTAACCAAGAGACCCAGTACTTC. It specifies CSVRTGTNQETQYF. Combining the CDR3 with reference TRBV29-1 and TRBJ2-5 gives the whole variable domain SAVISQKPSRDICQRGTSLTIQCQVDSQVTMMFWYRQQPGQSLTLIATANQGSEATYESGFVIDKFPISRPNLTFSTLTVSNMSPEDSSIYLCSVRTGTNQETQYFGPGTRLLVL.

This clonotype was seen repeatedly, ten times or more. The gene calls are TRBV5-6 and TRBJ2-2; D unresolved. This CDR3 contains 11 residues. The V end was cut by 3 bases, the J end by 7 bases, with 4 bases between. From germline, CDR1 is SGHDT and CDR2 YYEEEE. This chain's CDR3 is CASSWNGELFF. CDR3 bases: TGTGCCAGCAGCTGGAACGGGGAGCTGTTTTTT. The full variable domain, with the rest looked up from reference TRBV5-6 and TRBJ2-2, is DAGVTQSPTHLIKTRGQQVTLRCSPKSGHDTVSWYQQALGQGPQFIFQYYEEEERQRGNFPDRFSGHQFPNYSSELNVNALLLGDSALYLCASSWNGELFFGEGSRLTVL.

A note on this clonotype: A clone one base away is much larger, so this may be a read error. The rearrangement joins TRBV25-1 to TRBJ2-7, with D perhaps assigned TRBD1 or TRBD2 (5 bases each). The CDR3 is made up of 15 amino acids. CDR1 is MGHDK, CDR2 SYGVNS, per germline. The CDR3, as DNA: TGTACCAGCAGTGAATCCGGGGCGGCCTCCTACGAGCAGTACTTC. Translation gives CTSSESGAASYEQYF.

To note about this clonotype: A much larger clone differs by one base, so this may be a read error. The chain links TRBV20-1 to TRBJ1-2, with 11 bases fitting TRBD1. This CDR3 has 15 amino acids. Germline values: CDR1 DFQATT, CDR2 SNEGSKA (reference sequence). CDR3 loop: CSARDPGQGVYGYAF. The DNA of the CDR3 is TGCAGTGCTAGGGACCCGGGACAGGGGGTCTATGGCTACGCCTTC.

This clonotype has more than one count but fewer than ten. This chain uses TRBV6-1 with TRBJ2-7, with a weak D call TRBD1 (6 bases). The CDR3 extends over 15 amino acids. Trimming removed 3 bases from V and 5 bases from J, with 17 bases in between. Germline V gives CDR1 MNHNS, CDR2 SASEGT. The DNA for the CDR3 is TGTGCCAGCAGTGACCCTTTTGAGGGGGTCCACGAGCAGTACTTC. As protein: CASSDPFEGVHEQYF.

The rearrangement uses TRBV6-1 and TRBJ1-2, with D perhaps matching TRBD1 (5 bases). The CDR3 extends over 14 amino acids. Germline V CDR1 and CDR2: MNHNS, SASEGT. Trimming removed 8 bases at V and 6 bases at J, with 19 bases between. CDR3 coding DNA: TGTGCCAGCTCACCCGGCCGGGGGAGGGATGGCTACACCTTC. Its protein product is CASSPGRGRDGYTF.

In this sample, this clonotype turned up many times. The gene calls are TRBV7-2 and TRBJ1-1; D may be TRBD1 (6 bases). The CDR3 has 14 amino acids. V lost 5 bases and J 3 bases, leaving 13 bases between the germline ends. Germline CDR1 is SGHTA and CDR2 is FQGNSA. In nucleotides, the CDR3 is TGTGCCAGCAGCATCCACAGGGTTGACACTGAAGCTTTCTTT. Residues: CASSIHRVDTEAFF.

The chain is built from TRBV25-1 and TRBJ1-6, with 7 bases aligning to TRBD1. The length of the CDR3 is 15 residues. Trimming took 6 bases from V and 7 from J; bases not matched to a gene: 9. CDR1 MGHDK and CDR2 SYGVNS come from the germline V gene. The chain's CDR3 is CASSFETGFNSPLHF. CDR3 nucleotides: TGTGCCAGCAGCTTTGAGACAGGGTTCAATTCACCCCTCCACTTT.

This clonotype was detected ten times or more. The CDR3 sequence: CASSSGQGSEKLFF. The DNA for the CDR3 is TGTGCCAGCAGCTCGGGACAGGGGAGTGAAAAACTGTTTTTT. The chain employs TRBV7-9 and TRBJ1-4; 10 positions agree with TRBD1. Germline-derived CDR1 and CDR2 are SEHNR and FQNEAQ (reference sequence). With V trimmed by 4 bases and J by 7 bases, 3 bases remained unmatched. The CDR3 sequence is 14 residues long.

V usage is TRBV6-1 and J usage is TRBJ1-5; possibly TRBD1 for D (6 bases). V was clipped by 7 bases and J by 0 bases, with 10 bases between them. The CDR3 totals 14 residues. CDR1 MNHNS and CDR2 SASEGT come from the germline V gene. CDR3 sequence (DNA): TGTGCCAGCATGAGGGACAATAGCAATCAGCCCCAGCATTTT. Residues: CASMRDNSNQPQHF.

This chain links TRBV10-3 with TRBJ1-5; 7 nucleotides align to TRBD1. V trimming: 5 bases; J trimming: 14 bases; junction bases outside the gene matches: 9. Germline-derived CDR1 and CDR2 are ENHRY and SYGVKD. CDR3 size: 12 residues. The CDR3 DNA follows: TGTGCCATCAGTCCACCGGGACAGTTCGAGCATTTT. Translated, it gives CAISPPGQFEHF.

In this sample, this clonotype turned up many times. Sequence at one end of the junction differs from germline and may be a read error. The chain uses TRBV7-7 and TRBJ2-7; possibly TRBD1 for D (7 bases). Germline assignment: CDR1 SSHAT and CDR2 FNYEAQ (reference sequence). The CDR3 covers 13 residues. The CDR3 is CASSPRQGGEQYF. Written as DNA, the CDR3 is TGTGCTAGCAGCCCCCGACAGGGAGGCGAGCAGTACTTC.

CDR3 amino acids: CSHRGQHQETQYF. The CDR3 DNA sequence: TGCAGCCACCGGGGGCAGCACCAAGAGACCCAGTACTTC. V gene TRBV29-1 combines with J gene TRBJ2-5, with D perhaps matching TRBD1 or TRBD2 (6 bases each). Trimming took off 8 bases at V and 0 bases at J, with 13 bases between the two ends. The CDR3 contains 13 residues. Germline CDR1 is SQVTM and CDR2 is ANQGSEA.

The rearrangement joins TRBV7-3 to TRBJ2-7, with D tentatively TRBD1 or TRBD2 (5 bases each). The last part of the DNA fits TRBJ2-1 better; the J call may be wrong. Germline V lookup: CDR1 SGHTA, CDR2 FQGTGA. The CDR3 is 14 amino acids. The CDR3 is CASSPPGAANEQFF. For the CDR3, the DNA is TGTGCCAGCAGCCCACCCGGGGCCGCCAATGAGCAGTTCTTC.

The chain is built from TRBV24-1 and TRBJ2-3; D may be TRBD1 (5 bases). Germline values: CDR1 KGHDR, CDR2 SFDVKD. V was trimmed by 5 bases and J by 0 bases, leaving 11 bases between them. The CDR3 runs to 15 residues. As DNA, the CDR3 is TGTGCCACCAGTGCCCTTCGACAGAGCACAGATACGCAGTATTTT. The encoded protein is CATSALRQSTDTQYF.

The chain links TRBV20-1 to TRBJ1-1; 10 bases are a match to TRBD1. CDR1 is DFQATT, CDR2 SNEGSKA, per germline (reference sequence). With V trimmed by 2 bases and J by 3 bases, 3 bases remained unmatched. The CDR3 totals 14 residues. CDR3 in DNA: TGCAGTGCTAGACGACAGGGGGCGCACACTGAAGCTTTCTTT. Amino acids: CSARRQGAHTEAFF.

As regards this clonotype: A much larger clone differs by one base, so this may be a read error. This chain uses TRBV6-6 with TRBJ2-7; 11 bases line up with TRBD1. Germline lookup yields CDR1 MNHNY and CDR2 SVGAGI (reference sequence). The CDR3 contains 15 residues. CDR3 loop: CASSYDRTGGLVQHF. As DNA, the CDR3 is TGTGCCAGCAGTTACGACAGGACAGGGGGCTTGGTGCAGCACTTC.

CDR3 region: CASSSLKGGGYEQYF. CDR3 coding DNA: TGCGCCAGCAGCTCCCTAAAGGGAGGAGGGTACGAGCAGTACTTC. The chain employs TRBV5-1 and TRBJ2-7; tentative D call: TRBD2 (6 bases). Trimming stripped 3 bases from V and 4 bases from J, with 17 bases between. CDR3 length equals 15 residues. Germline assignment: CDR1 SGHRS and CDR2 YFSETQ.

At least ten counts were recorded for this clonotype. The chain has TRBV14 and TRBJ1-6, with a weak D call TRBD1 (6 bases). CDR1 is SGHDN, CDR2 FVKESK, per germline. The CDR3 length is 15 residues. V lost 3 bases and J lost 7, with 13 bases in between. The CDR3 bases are TGTGCCAGCAGCCATTTTCGGACAGCCAATTCACCCCTCCACTTT. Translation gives CASSHFRTANSPLHF.

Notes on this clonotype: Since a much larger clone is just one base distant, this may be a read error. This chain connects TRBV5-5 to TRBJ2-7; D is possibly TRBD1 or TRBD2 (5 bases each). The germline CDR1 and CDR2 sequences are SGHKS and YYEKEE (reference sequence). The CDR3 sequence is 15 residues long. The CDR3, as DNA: TGTGTCAGCAGCTCTGGACGGGACCTGGGCTACGAGCAGTACTTC. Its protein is CVSSSGRDLGYEQYF.

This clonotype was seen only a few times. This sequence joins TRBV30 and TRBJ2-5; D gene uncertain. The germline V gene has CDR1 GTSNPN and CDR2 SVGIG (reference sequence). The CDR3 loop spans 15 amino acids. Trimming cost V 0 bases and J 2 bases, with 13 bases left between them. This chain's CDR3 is CAWSVRKGKQETQYF. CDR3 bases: TGTGCCTGGAGTGTAAGGAAGGGAAAGCAAGAGACCCAGTACTTC.

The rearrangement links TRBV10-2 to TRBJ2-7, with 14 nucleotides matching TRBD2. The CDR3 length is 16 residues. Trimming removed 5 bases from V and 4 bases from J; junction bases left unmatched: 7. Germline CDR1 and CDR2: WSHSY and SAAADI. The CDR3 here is CASSTGTSGGFYEQYF. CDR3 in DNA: TGCGCCAGCAGTACCGGGACTAGCGGGGGATTTTACGAGCAGTACTTC.

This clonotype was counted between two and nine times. The CDR3 is CASSPRKMNTEAFF. The CDR3 DNA is TGTGCCAGCAGCCCTCGAAAGATGAACACTGAAGCTTTCTTT. The chain couples TRBV9 to TRBJ1-1; unclear D gene. Germline CDR1 reads SGDLS; CDR2 reads YYNGEE. There are 14 residues in the CDR3. V shed 4 bases and J shed 0 bases, with 10 bases lying between them.

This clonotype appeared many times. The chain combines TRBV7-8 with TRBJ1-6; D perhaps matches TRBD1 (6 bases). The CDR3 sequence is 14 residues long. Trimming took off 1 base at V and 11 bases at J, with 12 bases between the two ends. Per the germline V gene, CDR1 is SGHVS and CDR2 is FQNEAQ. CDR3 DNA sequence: TGTGCCAGCAGCTTAGAAACAGGGAGGCCACCCCTCCACTTT. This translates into CASSLETGRPPLHF.

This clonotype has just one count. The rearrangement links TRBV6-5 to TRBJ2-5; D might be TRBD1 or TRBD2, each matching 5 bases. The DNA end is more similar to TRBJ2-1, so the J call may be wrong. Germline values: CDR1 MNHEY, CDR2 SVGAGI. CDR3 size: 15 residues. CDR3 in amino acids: CASSPTGAPGREQFF. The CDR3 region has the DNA TGTGCCAGCAGTCCGACTGGGGCTCCAGGGAGAGAGCAGTTCTTC.

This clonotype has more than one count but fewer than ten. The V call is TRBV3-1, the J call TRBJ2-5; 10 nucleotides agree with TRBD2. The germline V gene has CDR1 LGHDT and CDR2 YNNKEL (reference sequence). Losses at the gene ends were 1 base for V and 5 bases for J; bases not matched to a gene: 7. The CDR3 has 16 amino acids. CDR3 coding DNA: TGTGCCAGCAGCCAAGGAGGAGCGGGAGGGCATGAGACCCAGTACTTC. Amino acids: CASSQGGAGGHETQYF.